The 21 T cell receptor beta chains listed next were all sequenced from one sample in a study of cytotoxic CD8 clonotypes in ibrutinib-treated CLL. Sequencing used immunoSEQ multiplex PCR; TCRdb keeps in-frame clones, though not all of them. Of hundreds of thousands of clones listed, around 70% are singletons. This specimen consisted of PBMCs, obtained after 24 months of ibrutinib treatment. The origin of the receptors is a human donor with chronic lymphocytic leukemia.

The rearrangement links TRBV10-3 to TRBJ2-7, with D maybe TRBD2 (5 bases). CDR1 and CDR2 from the germline V gene are ENHRY and SYGVKD. The CDR3 is 16 amino acids. With 0 bases removed from V and 2 bases from J, the gap between germline ends came to 14 bases. The CDR3 sequence: CAISESSASSAYEQYF. CDR3 coding DNA: TGTGCCATCAGTGAGTCTTCCGCTAGCAGCGCCTACGAGCAGTACTTC.

The rearrangement joins TRBV11-2 to TRBJ1-1; no clear D. The CDR3 covers 14 residues. Deletions cut 6 bases from V and 1 base from J, with 12 bases between. The V gene's germline CDR1 is SGHAT and CDR2 FQNNGV. CDR3: CASRLGGGNTEAFF. CDR3 coding DNA: TGTGCCAGCAGACTCGGCGGAGGGAACACTGAAGCTTTCTTT.

This clone occurred a few times. V gene TRBV6-1 combines with J gene TRBJ1-5, with 11 bases that match TRBD1. The CDR3 extends over 15 amino acids. The germline V gene has CDR1 MNHNS and CDR2 SASEGT. The J segment lost 8 bases and the V segment lost 6 bases, leaving 9 bases of the junction unmatched. The CDR3 protein is CASSQWGQGDKPQHF. CDR3 DNA sequence: TGTGCCAGCAGCCAATGGGGACAGGGGGACAAGCCCCAGCATTTT.

V is TRBV6-5 and J is TRBJ2-7, with D uncertain. V was pared by 0 bases and J by 3 bases, with 6 bases between. Per the germline V gene, CDR1 is MNHEY and CDR2 is SVGAGI. This CDR3 contains 13 residues. The CDR3 sequence is CASSYSVNYEQYF. CDR3 bases: TGTGCCAGCAGTTACTCGGTCAACTACGAGCAGTACTTC.

As DNA, the CDR3 is TGTGCCAGCAGCTTAGAGAAGCGGAGACGCACAGATACGCAGTATTTT. This encodes CASSLEKRRRTDTQYF. The V and J genes are TRBV11-2 and TRBJ2-3; perhaps TRBD2 as D (5 bases). Germline V lookup: CDR1 SGHAT, CDR2 FQNNGV. V shed 0 bases and J shed 1 base, with 11 bases lying between them. The CDR3 contains 16 residues.

The chain combines TRBV13 with TRBJ2-1, with 7 bases that match TRBD1. Losses at the gene ends were 3 bases for V and 5 bases for J; bases not matched to a gene: 4. The length of the CDR3 is 14 residues. Germline lookup yields CDR1 PRHDT and CDR2 FYEKMQ (reference sequence). CDR3 DNA: TGTGCCAGCAGCTTGGGACAGTACAACAATGAGCAGTTCTTC. Protein: CASSLGQYNNEQFF.

This clone was observed a handful of times. The J gene is TRBJ1-2, the V gene TRBV9; D possibly corresponds to TRBD1 (6 bases). V lost 0 bases and J 1 base, leaving 10 bases between the germline ends. There are 15 residues in the CDR3. The V gene's germline CDR1 is SGDLS and CDR2 YYNGEE. The CDR3 DNA reads TGTGCCAGCAGCGTAGCGACAGGAATTAACTATGGCTACACCTTC. Its protein product is CASSVATGINYGYTF.

V usage is TRBV11-2 and J usage is TRBJ2-5; 11 nucleotides align to TRBD2. V lost 2 bases and J lost 5; bases outside the gene matches: 4. The CDR3 loop spans 15 amino acids. Germline lookup yields CDR1 SGHAT and CDR2 FQNNGV. The CDR3 sequence: CASSLTSGSFETQYF. CDR3 nucleotides: TGTGCCAGCAGCTTAACTAGCGGGAGTTTTGAGACCCAGTACTTC.

The chain carries TRBV28 and TRBJ2-3, with a tentative D call TRBD2 (5 bases). From germline, CDR1 is MDHEN and CDR2 SYDVKM. This CDR3 is built from 13 residues. Trimming shortened V by 10 bases and J by 0 bases, and 11 bases separated the two germline ends. The CDR3, as DNA: TGTGCCACCAGCGGAGATAGCACAGATACGCAGTATTTT. This translates into CATSGDSTDTQYF.

This rearrangement joins TRBV5-1 to TRBJ2-5; 9 nucleotides match TRBD1. The J call could be wrong; TRBJ2-7 is a better fit for the DNA end. CDR3 length equals 15 residues. Germline V lookup: CDR1 SGHRS, CDR2 YFSETQ. The DNA of the CDR3 is TGCGCCAGCAGCCCCGAGGGACAGGGTCCCTACGAGCAGTACTTC. Translated: CASSPEGQGPYEQYF.

This clone was recorded once. The V gene is TRBV18, the J gene TRBJ2-5; D remains ambiguous. Germline CDR1 KGHSH, CDR2 LQKENI. V lost 3 bases to trimming and J lost 2 bases, with 10 bases between them. CDR3 length: 14 amino acids. CDR3 bases: TGTGCCAGCTCACCCTCTGCCGCACAAGAGACCCAGTACTTC. Protein product: CASSPSAAQETQYF.

The chain combines TRBV25-1 with TRBJ1-5; D unclear. Per the germline V gene, CDR1 is MGHDK and CDR2 is SYGVNS. V was clipped by 3 bases and J by 1 base, with 10 bases between them. The CDR3 extends over 15 amino acids. CDR3 DNA sequence: TGTGCCAGCAGTGATGAGAGGGTGAGCAATCAGCCCCAGCATTTT. Its protein is CASSDERVSNQPQHF. The full variable domain, completed using reference TRBV25-1 and TRBJ1-5, is EADIYQTPRYLVIGTGKKITLECSQTMGHDKMYWYQQDPGMELHLIHYSYGVNSTEKGDLSSESTVSRIRTEHFPLTLESARPSHTSQYLCASSDERVSNQPQHFGDGTRLSIL.

The chain employs TRBV7-9 and TRBJ1-5, with unresolved D. With 4 bases removed from V and 3 bases from J, the gap between germline ends came to 7 bases. The CDR3 spans 13 residues. Germline V CDR1 and CDR2: SEHNR, FQNEAQ (reference sequence). The DNA for the CDR3 is TGTGCCAGCAGCTCCCGCATCAATCAGCCCCAGCATTTT. Residues: CASSSRINQPQHF.

The chain has TRBV20-1 and TRBJ2-3; D is unclear. Germline CDR1 reads DFQATT; CDR2 reads SNEGSKA (reference sequence). The CDR3 has 11 residues. V dropped 2 bases and J dropped 5 bases, with 5 bases sitting between them. CDR3 DNA sequence: TGCAGTGCTAGAACCCTAGATACGCAGTATTTT. It yields the protein CSARTLDTQYF.

This chain connects TRBV4-3 to TRBJ2-7; 7 bases agree with TRBD2. Losses at the gene ends were 0 bases for V and 2 bases for J; bases not matched to a gene: 4. The CDR3 length is 15 residues. CDR1 LGHNA and CDR2 YSLEER come from the germline V gene. The CDR3 sequence is CASSQESGGAYEQYF. The CDR3 DNA reads TGCGCCAGCAGCCAAGAATCGGGAGGCGCCTACGAGCAGTACTTC.

J is TRBJ2-5 and V is TRBV27; 7 bases are a match to TRBD2. The length of the CDR3 is 15 residues. J lost 4 bases, V lost 3 bases, and 8 bases had no gene match. Per the germline V gene, CDR1 is MNHEY and CDR2 is SMNVEV (reference sequence). CDR3 amino acids: CASSFQGSGRETQYF. Written as DNA, the CDR3 is TGTGCCAGCAGTTTCCAAGGTAGCGGGCGAGAGACCCAGTACTTC.

The table lists this clone with a few counts. V gene TRBV18 combines with J gene TRBJ2-7; tentatively, D is TRBD2 (5 bases). V was cut by 6 bases and J by 0 bases, with 12 bases left in between. The length of the CDR3 is 14 residues. Per germline, CDR1 KGHSH and CDR2 LQKENI. CDR3 in DNA: TGTGCCAGCTCGCGGACGGGGAGCTCCTACGAGCAGTACTTC. This sequence encodes CASSRTGSSYEQYF.

The chain has TRBV7-8 and TRBJ2-1, with 14 positions matching TRBD2. The length of the CDR3 is 15 residues. The V and J ends lost 7 bases and 4 bases, in that order; junction bases with no gene match: 3. Germline V gives CDR1 SGHVS, CDR2 FQNEAQ. This CDR3 is CASTGTSGSYNEQFF. In DNA, the CDR3 is TGTGCCAGCACCGGGACTAGCGGGAGTTACAATGAGCAGTTCTTC.

This clone was observed a single time. This sequence joins TRBV7-9 and TRBJ2-7, with D hard to call. Germline CDR1 SEHNR, CDR2 FQNEAQ (reference sequence). CDR3 length equals 17 residues. Deletions cut 5 bases from V and 7 bases from J, with 27 bases between. CDR3: CASSPTVRILSGREQYF. CDR3 bases: TGTGCCAGCAGCCCCACGGTTCGGATCCTTTCGGGTAGGGAGCAGTACTTC.

The chain uses TRBV5-1 and TRBJ2-3; TRBD2 matches 9 bases. CDR1 is SGHRS and CDR2 is YFSETQ in the germline V gene. V trimming: 0 bases; J trimming: 4 bases; junction bases outside the gene matches: 6. The CDR3 has 16 residues. This CDR3 reads CASSLGLAVEADTQYF. The CDR3 nucleotides are TGCGCCAGCAGCTTGGGACTAGCGGTAGAGGCAGATACGCAGTATTTT.

This clone was seen a few times. The J gene is TRBJ2-7, the V gene TRBV27, with D perhaps being TRBD1 or TRBD2 (5 bases each). CDR1 MNHEY and CDR2 SMNVEV come from the germline V gene (reference sequence). CDR3 length equals 15 residues. V lost 5 bases and J 7 bases, leaving 21 bases between the germline ends. The DNA of the CDR3 is TGTGCCAGCAGTCCATCGGGGACCGCTTCGGGGGAGCAGTACTTC. This translates into CASSPSGTASGEQYF.